This T cell receptor beta chain was found in a study of CD8+ T cells in alopecia areata. This clone occurred a few times. The germline V gene encodes CDR1 SGHAT and CDR2 FQNNGV. Trimming took 3 bases from V and 6 from J, leaving 16 bases between them. The CDR3 sequence is 15 residues long. Reverse transcribed after extraction, RNA yielded cDNA as the sequencing template. The repertoire was sequenced with immunoSEQ multiplex PCR; TCRdb's copy has only in-frame clones and lacks some. Of about 180,000 clones in the sample, over 55% are singletons; the top ten hold about 1.5%. The V and J genes are TRBV11-2 and TRBJ2-3; D assignment may be TRBD1 or TRBD2 (5 bases each). This sequence originates from a human donor with alopecia areata. Sequencing used CD4+ T cells sorted from blood, obtained at week 0. The CDR3 loop is CASSLDGTPGDTQYF. The CDR3 region has the DNA TGTGCCAGCAGCTTGGATGGGACCCCTGGGGATACGCAGTATTTT. The full variable domain, rest sourced from reference TRBV11-2 and TRBJ2-3, is EAGVAQSPRYKIIEKRQSVAFWCNPISGHATLYWYQQILGQGPKLLIQFQNNGVVDDSQLPKDRFSAERLKGVDSTLKIQPAKLEDSAVYLCASSLDGTPGDTQYFGPGTRLTVL.